This T cell receptor beta chain comes out of a study of shared clonotypes between healthy human individuals. Whole-study findings and limits: Generation probabilities were higher for clonotypes shared across all four sorted-subset donors than for unshared ones. Roughly 4.6% of naive CD4 clonotypes were common to a handful of donors.

Germline CDR1 SGHTA, CDR2 FQGNSA. V lost 0 bases and J 5 bases, leaving 13 bases between the germline ends. This CDR3 is built from 15 residues. Nashville, Tennessee was home to all donors, each a Caucasian adult. Negatively enriched CD4+ T cells were divided by CD45RA into naive and memory. Comment on this clone: What it recognizes is unknown.

The method was immunoSEQ multiplex PCR; TCRdb's version includes in-frame clones alone and lacks a portion of them. The table lists 2 million to 2.5 million clones, about 94% of them singletons. The receptor's source is a young man in good health. Material: naive CD4+ T cells sorted from blood. Subset specified: CD45RA+ positively selected. The rearrangement uses TRBV7-2 and TRBJ1-1, with a possible D match to TRBD1 (6 bases). The CDR3 is CASSLAGPQGTEAFF. CDR3 nucleotide sequence: TGTGCCAGCAGCTTAGCAGGACCCCAGGGGACTGAAGCTTTCTTT. Drawing the rest from reference TRBV7-2 and TRBJ1-1, the complete variable domain is GAGVSQSPSNKVTEKGKDVELRCDPISGHTALYWYRQSLGQGLEFLIYFQGNSAPDKSGLPSDRFSAERTGGSVSTLTIQRTQQEDSAVYLCASSLAGPQGTEAFFGQGTRLTVV.